A single sample is the source of the 21 T cell receptor beta chains below, sequenced in a study of chemoradiotherapy in HPV16-positive cancers (dated by TCRdb to the early 2020s). The library was prepared using the immunoSEQ multiplex PCR assay. TCRdb obtained this table from immuneACCESS and retained in-frame rearrangements with V and J assigned. These tables miss some clones; where compared with another copy, unresolved V genes account for less than half of the shortfall, and the remainder is unexplained. In this sample the table shows over 35,000 clones, around three quarters of which occur a single time. The top ten constitute under 5.5% of the sample. The input for sequencing was blood, taken from a patient who underwent chemoradiotherapy. Source of these receptors: a human donor with HPV-associated anogenital cancer.

This clone was counted once. The chain is built from TRBV4-1 and TRBJ2-7; D may be TRBD2 (7 bases). This CDR3 comprises 15 residues. The germline CDR1 and CDR2 sequences are MGHRA and YSYEKL. Trimming took off 1 base at V and 4 bases at J, with 14 bases between the two ends. CDR3 DNA sequence: TGCGCCAGCAGCCAAGTGGAGGGGGGGCAATACGAGCAGTACTTC. It translates to CASSQVEGGQYEQYF.

This chain links TRBV9 with TRBJ2-7; 13 bases agree with TRBD2. V gave up 4 bases and J gave up 6 bases; unmatched junction bases: 10. The germline V gene has CDR1 SGDLS and CDR2 YYNGEE. The CDR3 runs 16 residues. CDR3 DNA sequence: TGTGCCAGCAGCCCTAGTGTGGGACTAGCGGGGACCGAGCAGTACTTC. Protein sequence: CASSPSVGLAGTEQYF.

This clone is a singleton in its sample. The chain is built from TRBV18 and TRBJ1-5; TRBD1 is a possible D gene (6 bases). The V gene's germline CDR1 is KGHSH and CDR2 LQKENI. The V end was cut by 2 bases, the J end by 3 bases, with 14 bases between. The CDR3 runs to 16 residues. The CDR3 sequence is CASSPVSRGHNQPQHF. The CDR3 DNA reads TGTGCCAGCTCACCAGTTTCGCGGGGACACAATCAGCCCCAGCATTTT.

The sample holds one count of this clone. The V and J genes are TRBV7-7 and TRBJ2-5; 7 bases match TRBD2. In germline, CDR1 is SSHAT, CDR2 FNYEAQ (reference sequence). The CDR3 loop spans 15 amino acids. Trimming removed 1 base from V and 5 bases from J; junction bases left unmatched: 7. The CDR3 nucleotides read TGTGCCAGCAGCTTAGGGGGGACTATTGGGGAGACCCAGTACTTC. It codes for CASSLGGTIGETQYF.

This chain joins TRBV18 and TRBJ2-1; 10 bases agree with TRBD2. Germline values: CDR1 KGHSH, CDR2 LQKENI. The CDR3 totals 17 residues. The V gene end was trimmed by 1 base and the J gene end by 8 bases; junction bases not matched to a gene: 11. CDR3 DNA: TGTGCCAGCTCACCACGGGAGCGGGGGGGCCGAAATGATGAGCAGTTCTTC. This sequence encodes CASSPRERGGRNDEQFF.

The V gene is TRBV4-3, the J gene TRBJ2-7; 9 nucleotides align to TRBD1. The CDR3 is 16 residues long. Germline V CDR1 and CDR2: LGHNA, YSLEER. V shed 0 bases, J shed 6 bases, and the junction held 9 bases outside the gene matches. Here the CDR3 reads CASSQDWPTGGSEQYF. Written as DNA, the CDR3 is TGCGCCAGCAGCCAAGATTGGCCCACAGGGGGCAGCGAGCAGTACTTC.

This clone was found a few times. The rearrangement joins TRBV11-3 to TRBJ2-2, with D unclear. The CDR3 is 11 residues long. Per the germline V gene, CDR1 is SGHNT and CDR2 is YENEEA. The ends were cut back, 5 bases at V and 4 bases at J, with 2 bases in the middle. CDR3 in DNA: TGTGCCAGCAGCATCACCGGGGAGCTGTTTTTT. Translation: CASSITGELFF.

This rearrangement joins TRBV7-2 to TRBJ2-1; D gene uncertain. CDR3 length: 15 residues. Germline V gene sequence: CDR1 SGHTA, CDR2 FQGNSA. Trimming pared 1 base from V and 0 bases from J, leaving 7 bases between. DNA of the CDR3: TGTGCCAGCAGCTTAGACCTGAGCTCCTACAATGAGCAGTTCTTC. Translating gives CASSLDLSSYNEQFF.

This clone was recorded only once. The V gene is TRBV25-1, the J gene TRBJ2-1, with D unresolved. Germline V gives CDR1 MGHDK, CDR2 SYGVNS. V gave up 2 bases and J gave up 13 bases, with 9 bases separating them. The CDR3 loop spans 11 amino acids. The DNA for the CDR3 is TGTGCCAGCAGTGAAGAAGGCCTCCAGTTCTTC. Protein sequence: CASSEEGLQFF.

The chain uses TRBV19 and TRBJ2-3; D remains ambiguous. Germline values: CDR1 LNHDA, CDR2 SQIVND (reference sequence). Trimming stripped 8 bases from V and 0 bases from J, with 12 bases between. The CDR3 has 14 residues. The CDR3 spells CASRTGPSTDTQYF. DNA for the CDR3: TGTGCCAGTCGTACCGGGCCAAGCACAGATACGCAGTATTTT.

The chain has TRBV7-9 and TRBJ2-1, with TRBD2 identical over 11 bases. Germline V CDR1 and CDR2: SEHNR, FQNEAQ (reference sequence). CDR3 length: 15 amino acids. The V segment lost 1 base and the J segment 9 bases; nucleotides outside the gene matches: 5. The CDR3 reads CASSLVSGGAGEQFF. CDR3 coding DNA: TGTGCCAGCAGCTTAGTTAGCGGGGGGGCCGGTGAGCAGTTCTTC.

J is TRBJ1-5 and V is TRBV15, with D unclear. V lost 1 base to trimming and J lost 10 bases, with 14 bases between them. This CDR3 contains 14 residues. Germline V gene lookup returns CDR1 LNHNV and CDR2 YYDKDF (reference sequence). The CDR3 here is CATSRGEGSRPQHF. The CDR3 nucleotides read TGTGCCACCAGCAGAGGGGAAGGTTCTAGACCCCAGCATTTT.

The V call is TRBV2, the J call TRBJ1-6; D uncertain. Between the trimmed V and J ends, which lost 8 bases and 3 bases, there was a span of 8 bases. CDR1 is SNHLY, CDR2 FYNNEI, per germline. This CDR3 region has 13 residues. The CDR3 nucleotides are TGTGCCAGCGGGGAGGACTATAATTCACCCCTCCACTTT. This gives the protein CASGEDYNSPLHF.

The chain is built from TRBV11-2 and TRBJ2-7; D is unclear. Trimming removed 11 bases at V and 7 bases at J, with 15 bases between. Germline CDR1 SGHAT, CDR2 FQNNGV. The CDR3 totals 11 residues. The CDR3 loop is CASTEVGEQYF. In nucleotides, the CDR3 is TGTGCCTCCACCGAAGTGGGGGAGCAGTACTTC.

This rearrangement joins TRBV7-2 to TRBJ2-1, with 10 nucleotides matching TRBD2. The junction had 4 bases not matched to a gene; V was cut back by 1 base and J by 4 bases. CDR3 length: 16 residues. Germline CDR1 and CDR2: SGHTA and FQGNSA. Here the CDR3 reads CASSLDPAGGYNEQFF. In DNA, the CDR3 is TGTGCCAGCAGCTTAGATCCAGCGGGGGGGTACAATGAGCAGTTCTTC. The variable domain in full, completed from reference TRBV7-2 and TRBJ2-1, reads GAGVSQSPSNKVTEKGKDVELRCDPISGHTALYWYRQSLGQGLEFLIYFQGNSAPDKSGLPSDRFSAERTGGSVSTLTIQRTQQEDSAVYLCASSLDPAGGYNEQFFGPGTRLTVL.

The rearrangement joins TRBV6-1 to TRBJ2-7; D perhaps matches TRBD2 (5 bases). Trimming pared 8 bases from V and 2 bases from J, leaving 19 bases between. Germline-derived CDR1 and CDR2 are MNHNS and SASEGT. The CDR3 is 15 residues long. The chain's CDR3 is CASSASSWGAYEQYF. For the CDR3, the DNA is TGTGCCAGCTCTGCTTCTTCGTGGGGAGCCTACGAGCAGTACTTC.

The chain has TRBV5-1 and TRBJ2-5, with D unclear. Germline CDR1 and CDR2: SGHRS and YFSETQ. The V gene lost 5 bases and the J gene lost 0 bases, with 8 bases spanning the gap. This CDR3 is 13 amino acids long. The CDR3 is CASRGQNQETQYF. For the CDR3, the DNA is TGCGCCAGCAGAGGGCAGAACCAAGAGACCCAGTACTTC.

To note about this clone: A junction end diverges from the germline sequence, so it may reflect a read error. This sample includes further DNA sequences coding for the same CDR3. This sequence joins TRBV5-4 and TRBJ2-7; 10 nucleotides match TRBD2. This CDR3 spans 15 amino acids. CDR1 is SGHNT, CDR2 YYREEE, per germline (reference sequence). The CDR3 region is CASSLPSLAGQEQYF. Here the CDR3 DNA reads TGTGCTAGCAGTCTCCCTTCACTAGCGGGGCAGGAGCAGTACTTC.

V is TRBV10-3 and J is TRBJ2-2; 12 bases are a match to TRBD2. The CDR3 covers 16 residues. The V and J ends lost 4 bases and 1 base, in that order; junction bases with no gene match: 1. Germline V CDR1 and CDR2: ENHRY, SYGVKD. The CDR3 coding sequence is TGTGCCATCAGTGGACTAGCGGGGGAGAACACCGGGGAGCTGTTTTTT. This sequence encodes CAISGLAGENTGELFF.

The chain employs TRBV7-9 and TRBJ2-2; TRBD2 matches 8 bases. Trimming removed 6 bases from V and 1 base from J; junction bases left unmatched: 7. The CDR3 sequence is 16 residues long. Germline V lookup: CDR1 SEHNR, CDR2 FQNEAQ (reference sequence). The CDR3 protein is CASRRSGGGNTGELFF. CDR3 DNA: TGTGCCAGCAGACGAAGCGGGGGTGGGAACACCGGGGAGCTGTTTTTT.

On this clone itself: The sample carries other DNA sequences with the same CDR3. This chain connects TRBV27 to TRBJ1-6, with unresolved D. The V and J ends lost 7 bases and 0 bases respectively, with 4 bases between them. The CDR3 sequence is 13 residues long. From germline, CDR1 is MNHEY and CDR2 SMNVEV (reference sequence). CDR3 in amino acids: CASKSSYNSPLHF. The CDR3 DNA is TGTGCCAGCAAGTCCTCCTATAATTCACCCCTCCACTTT.